This T cell receptor (beta chain) was captured by sequencing in a study of OX40 agonist ivuxolimab in advanced cancers. Sampling of blood occurred at baseline, cycle 4 day 1, and cycle 7 day 1. Sequencing used immunoSEQ multiplex PCR; TCRdb keeps in-frame clones, though not all of them. This table has about 29,000 clones, 80% to 95% appearing once. Germline assignment: CDR1 SEHNR and CDR2 FQNEAQ (reference sequence). Trimming took 7 bases from V and 3 from J; bases not matched to a gene: 6. This CDR3 region has 13 residues. This clonotype was sampled from an adult with an advanced solid tumor such as melanoma, head and neck, liver or kidney cancer. J is TRBJ2-7 and V is TRBV7-9, with 7 bases matching TRBD2. The material sequenced was CD4+ or CD8+ T cells sorted from blood, taken in a trial of the OX40 agonist ivuxolimab. The CDR3 protein is CASKASGYYEQYF. The CDR3 coding sequence is TGTGCCAGCAAGGCTAGCGGATACTACGAGCAGTACTTC.